A single TCR beta chain is shown here with its context. Generated by immunoSEQ multiplex PCR, the TCRdb table keeps only in-frame clones and is missing some. The data contain over 90,000 clones, around 90% of them seen just once; the ten biggest clones take up about 2.5%. The data were taken from a study of control samples from healthy donors and cancer patients. The sequencing sample was made of blood. This clonotype originated in a woman under 30 in good health.

CDR3 residues: CASREGYEQYF. CDR3 nucleotide sequence: TGCGCCAGCCGAGAGGGGTACGAGCAGTACTTC. This rearrangement joins TRBV5-1 to TRBJ2-7; D might be TRBD1 or TRBD2, each matching 5 bases. This CDR3 has 11 residues. The germline V and J ends were trimmed by 7 bases and 4 bases, with 9 bases remaining between them. Germline lookup yields CDR1 SGHRS and CDR2 YFSETQ. Full variable domain (remainder filled in from reference TRBV5-1 and TRBJ2-7): KAGVTQTPRYLIKTRGQQVTLSCSPISGHRSVSWYQQTPGQGLQFLFEYFSETQRNKGNFPGRFSGRQFSNSRSEMNVSTLELGDSALYLCASREGYEQYFGPGTRLTVT.